These 11 T cell receptor beta chains came from one sample sequenced in a study of Graves' ophthalmopathy and Graves' hyperthyroidism. RNA served as the template for amplifying TCR beta CDR3 regions. The authors performed first-round RT-PCR with HTBI primers and then a second-round multiplex PCR. TCRdb reanalysed the multiplex PCR reads using MiXCR and keeps one entry per CDR3 protein. The table lists about 620,000 distinct CDR3 sequences, approximately 22% of them singletons. The sequencing sample was made of peripheral blood. Receptors were obtained from a young woman with stable Graves' hyperthyroidism. Some clones in this sample may be carry-over from other donors' samples.

This clonotype was counted a few times. V usage is TRBV21-1 and J usage is TRBJ2-2; TRBD2 is taken as the D call from the table, unchecked against the DNA. TRBV21-1 is given as a pseudogene. The CDR3 runs 22 residues. CDR3 amino acids: CASSKVVDGLAWVDGCTGELFF. Here the CDR3 DNA reads TGTGCCAGCAGCAAAGTGGTGGATGGACTAGCTTGGGTCGATGGTTGCACCGGGGAGCTGTTTTTT.

This clonotype was found a few times. The CDR3 DNA follows: TGTGCCAGCAGAAGGGGGACGGATCCTAACTATGGCTACACCTTC. Protein sequence: CASRRGTDPNYGYTF. The chain has TRBV12-3 or TRBV12-4 and TRBJ1-2, with D perhaps TRBD1 (6 bases). Deletions cut 6 bases from V and 0 bases from J, with 14 bases between. The CDR3 is 15 residues long.

The table lists this clonotype with many counts. The chain links TRBV12-3 or TRBV12-4 to TRBJ2-5, with D possibly being TRBD2 (5 bases). Trimming took 7 bases from V and 4 from J, leaving 16 bases between them. This CDR3 is built from 14 residues. The CDR3: CASKSDYPIETQYF. CDR3 coding DNA: TGTGCCAGCAAGTCAGACTATCCTATAGAGACCCAGTACTTC.

This clonotype was found many times. The CDR3 region is CASSESGTASDYEQYF. The CDR3 bases are TGCGCCAGCAGCGAGTCAGGGACCGCCTCTGACTACGAGCAGTACTTC. The gene calls are TRBV5-1 and TRBJ2-7, with D tentatively TRBD1 or TRBD2 (5 bases each). CDR1 is SGHRS and CDR2 is YFSETQ in the germline V gene. Trimming shortened V by 4 bases and J by 3 bases, and 20 bases separated the two germline ends. This CDR3 is built from 16 residues.

This clonotype was seen at least ten times. A read error may produce the germline difference seen at one junction end. This sequence joins TRBV5-1 and TRBJ2-7; the D is unclear. This CDR3 spans 13 amino acids. Germline-derived CDR1 and CDR2 are SGHRS and YFSETQ. The CDR3 region is CASSLDGLPEKYF. For the CDR3, the DNA is TGCGCCAGCAGCTTGGACGGGCTCCCCGAGAAGTACTTC.

This clonotype has a handful of counts. V is TRBV20-1 and J is TRBJ2-4; 7 bases line up with TRBD2. The germline V gene has CDR1 DFQATT and CDR2 SNEGSKA (reference sequence). J was trimmed by 0 bases and V by 5 bases; bases with no gene match: 16. The CDR3 totals 18 residues. The CDR3 sequence is CSAASSGGRLLAKNIQYF. The CDR3 bases are TGCAGTGCTGCCTCCTCGGGGGGACGGCTGCTAGCCAAAAACATTCAGTACTTC.

This clonotype was recorded many times. This sequence joins TRBV11-1 and TRBJ1-5; maybe TRBD1 (6 bases). This CDR3 contains 17 residues. With 1 base removed from V and 7 bases from J, the gap between germline ends came to 20 bases. From germline, CDR1 is SGHAT and CDR2 FQDESV (reference sequence). The CDR3 nucleotides are TGTGCCAGCAGCTTAGGAGTTTCCGCAGGGGTTGGACAGCCCCAGCATTTT. It is translated as CASSLGVSAGVGQPQHF.

This clonotype was found a few times. The DNA of the CDR3 is TGTGCCAGCAGTTGGAGGGGGCTGGTTGCTTTCTTT. Translation: CASSWRGLVAFF. The genes are TRBV12-3 or TRBV12-4 and TRBJ1-1, with 7 bases identical to TRBD1. V trimming: 4 bases; J trimming: 11 bases; junction bases outside the gene matches: 7. This CDR3 spans 12 amino acids.

The rearrangement uses TRBV4-1 and TRBJ2-4; 7 nucleotides line up with TRBD2. Germline V CDR1 and CDR2: MGHRA, YSYEKL. Trimming at V came to 0 bases and at J to 3 bases, leaving 11 bases not matched to a gene. This CDR3 spans 18 amino acids. Written as DNA, the CDR3 is TGCGCCAGCAGCCAAGATTGGAGTCTAGCGGTAGGCAAAAACATTCAGTACTTC. Translating gives CASSQDWSLAVGKNIQYF.

This clonotype was counted at least ten times. J is TRBJ1-1 and V is TRBV19, with TRBD1 matching 7 bases. V shed 7 bases, J shed 6 bases, and the junction held 14 bases outside the gene matches. CDR1 and CDR2 (germline): LNHDA, SQIVND (reference sequence). CDR3 size: 15 residues. The CDR3 sequence is CASTPRETGRAEAFF. CDR3 DNA: TGTGCCAGTACCCCCCGGGAGACAGGGCGGGCTGAAGCTTTCTTT.

The rearrangement links TRBV4-2 to TRBJ2-7, with D perhaps matching TRBD1 (6 bases). The V gene's germline CDR1 is LGHNA and CDR2 YNFKEQ. The CDR3 covers 16 residues. Deletions cut 1 base from V and 3 bases from J, with 16 bases between. CDR3: CASSQVSGEGGYEQYF. Here the CDR3 DNA reads TGTGCCAGCAGCCAAGTGTCAGGGGAAGGGGGCTACGAGCAGTACTTC.